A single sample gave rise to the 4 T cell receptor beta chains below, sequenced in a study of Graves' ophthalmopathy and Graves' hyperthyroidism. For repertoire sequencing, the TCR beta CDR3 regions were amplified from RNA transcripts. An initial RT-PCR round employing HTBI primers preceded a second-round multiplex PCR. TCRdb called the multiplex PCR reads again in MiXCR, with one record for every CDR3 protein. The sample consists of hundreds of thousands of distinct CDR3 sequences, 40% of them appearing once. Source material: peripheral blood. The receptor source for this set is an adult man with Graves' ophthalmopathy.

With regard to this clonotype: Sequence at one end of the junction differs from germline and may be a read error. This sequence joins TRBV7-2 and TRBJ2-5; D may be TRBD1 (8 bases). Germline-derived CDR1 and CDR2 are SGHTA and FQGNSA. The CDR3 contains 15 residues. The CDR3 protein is CASGTVWTGQETQYF. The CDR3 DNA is TGCGCCAGCGGGACCGTCTGGACAGGGCAGGAGACCCAGTACTTC.

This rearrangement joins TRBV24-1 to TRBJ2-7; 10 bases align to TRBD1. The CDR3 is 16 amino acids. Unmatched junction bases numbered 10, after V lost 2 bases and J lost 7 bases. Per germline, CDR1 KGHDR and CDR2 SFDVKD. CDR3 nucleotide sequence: TGTGCCACCAGTGATTCTGGACAGGGGGTGGCGAGTGAGCAGTACTTC. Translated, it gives CATSDSGQGVASEQYF.

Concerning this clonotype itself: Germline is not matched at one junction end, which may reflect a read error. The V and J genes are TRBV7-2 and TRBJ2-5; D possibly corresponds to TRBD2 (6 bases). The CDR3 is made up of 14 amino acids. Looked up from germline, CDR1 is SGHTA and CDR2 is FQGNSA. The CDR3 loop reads CASTLGGDPETQYF. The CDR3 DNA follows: TGCGCCAGCACCCTAGGAGGGGACCCAGAGACCCAGTACTTC.

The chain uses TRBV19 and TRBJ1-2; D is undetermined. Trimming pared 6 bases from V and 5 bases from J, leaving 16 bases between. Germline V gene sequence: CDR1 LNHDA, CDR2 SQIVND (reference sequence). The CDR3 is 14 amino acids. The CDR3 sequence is CASSSGPLGYGYTF. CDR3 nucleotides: TGTGCCAGTAGCTCCGGGCCTCTGGGATATGGCTACACCTTC.